The 13 T cell receptor beta chains in this list originate from one sample, sequenced in a study of blood T cell repertoires in COVID-19. Method: immunoSEQ multiplex PCR; TCRdb's copy keeps in-frame clones and lacks some. The data show under 250,000 clones, roughly 80% seen once. The sequenced sample was PBMCs or T cells enriched from blood (not recorded which). Source of these receptors: a woman aged 50 to 60 who had been exposed to COVID-19.

Notes on this clone: Other DNA variants within this sample encode the same CDR3. The chain joins TRBV4-1 to TRBJ1-1; unclear D gene. The CDR3 extends over 13 amino acids. The ends were cut back, 1 base at V and 5 bases at J, with 8 bases in the middle. Germline V gives CDR1 MGHRA, CDR2 YSYEKL. The CDR3 region is CASSQGRGTEAFF. CDR3 in DNA: TGCGCCAGCAGCCAAGGGAGAGGAACTGAAGCTTTCTTT.

The chain carries TRBV6-4 and TRBJ1-6; 10 bases fit TRBD1. The CDR3 loop spans 15 amino acids. The germline gives CDR1 MRHNA, CDR2 SNTAGT. V trimming: 8 bases; J trimming: 7 bases; junction bases outside the gene matches: 8. The CDR3 nucleotides are TGTGCCAGCGTAAGCCGACAGGGGGCCAATTCACCCCTCCACTTT. This encodes CASVSRQGANSPLHF.

This chain uses TRBV5-1 with TRBJ1-1; 7 bases map to TRBD1. Germline V lookup: CDR1 SGHRS, CDR2 YFSETQ. The CDR3 is 14 amino acids. V lost 4 bases and J lost 8; bases outside the gene matches: 11. DNA of the CDR3: TGCGCCAGCAGCCCTGGGGACAGTGCCACAGAAGCTTTCTTT. Translating it yields CASSPGDSATEAFF.

The rearrangement uses TRBV30 and TRBJ1-1; no definite D call. In germline, CDR1 is GTSNPN, CDR2 SVGIG (reference sequence). The V and J ends lost 3 bases and 3 bases respectively, with 8 bases between them. CDR3 length equals 12 residues. The CDR3 spells CAWSPTDTEAFF. CDR3 sequence (DNA): TGTGCCTGGAGCCCCACGGACACTGAAGCTTTCTTT. Full variable domain (outside the CDR3, taken from reference TRBV30 and TRBJ1-1): SQTIHQWPATLVQPVGSPLSLECTVEGTSNPNLYWYRQAAGRGLQLLFYSVGIGQISSEVPQNLSASRPQDRQFILSSKKLLLSDSGFYLCAWSPTDTEAFFGQGTRLTVV.

The rearrangement joins TRBV28 to TRBJ1-3; possible D gene TRBD1, 5 bases. Germline CDR1 reads MDHEN; CDR2 reads SYDVKM. The CDR3 runs to 14 residues. V lost 8 bases, J lost 6 bases, and 17 bases lay in between. The CDR3 loop reads CASGPTGGLNTIYF. The CDR3, as DNA: TGTGCCAGCGGACCCACCGGGGGATTAAACACCATATATTTT.

The chain combines TRBV12-3 or TRBV12-4 with TRBJ1-2; D perhaps matches TRBD1 (5 bases). The CDR3 sequence is 13 residues long. The V end lost 6 bases, the J end lost 4 bases, and 12 bases lay between the germline ends. The DNA of the CDR3 is TGTGCCAGCAGCCCAGACAGCCCCTATGGCTACACCTTC. Its translation is CASSPDSPYGYTF.

The genes are TRBV6-1 and TRBJ2-7; TRBD1 is a possible D gene (6 bases). Germline CDR1 and CDR2: MNHNS and SASEGT. This CDR3 contains 15 residues. V gave up 2 bases and J gave up 2 bases, with 13 bases separating them. CDR3 residues: CASSEMKQGPYEQYF. The CDR3 coding sequence is TGTGCCAGCAGTGAAATGAAACAGGGTCCCTACGAGCAGTACTTC.

The rearrangement uses TRBV3-1 (or the pseudogene TRBV3-2) and TRBJ1-1; D gene uncertain. Germline CDR1 and CDR2: LGHDT and YNNKEL (reference sequence). V was shortened by 7 bases and J by 1 base, with 10 bases between the two germline ends. CDR3 length: 13 residues. The CDR3 region has the DNA TGTGCCAGCACTATGACGGGGAACACTGAAGCTTTCTTT. This codes for CASTMTGNTEAFF.

The chain links TRBV20-1 to TRBJ2-4, with 9 bases fitting TRBD2. The germline gives CDR1 DFQATT, CDR2 SNEGSKA (reference sequence). The CDR3 spans 18 residues. Germline trimming cut 3 bases from V and 7 bases from J; bases unmatched to any gene: 19. CDR3 amino acids: CSASVAQLAGQVGNIQYF. CDR3 nucleotides: TGCAGTGCTAGTGTAGCCCAGCTAGCGGGGCAGGTGGGGAACATTCAGTACTTC.

The chain carries TRBV28 and TRBJ1-1, with D tentatively TRBD1 (5 bases). V was pared by 6 bases and J by 0 bases, with 14 bases between. The germline gives CDR1 MDHEN, CDR2 SYDVKM. CDR3 size: 15 residues. CDR3 protein: CASSPIDSLNTEAFF. CDR3 bases: TGTGCCAGCAGCCCAATAGACAGCTTGAACACTGAAGCTTTCTTT. The entire variable domain, with the rest obtained from reference TRBV28 and TRBJ1-1, is as follows: DVKVTQSSRYLVKRTGEKVFLECVQDMDHENMFWYRQDPGLGLRLIYFSYDVKMKEKGDIPEGYSVSREKKERFSLILESASTNQTSMYLCASSPIDSLNTEAFFGQGTRLTVV.

The J gene is TRBJ2-5, the V gene TRBV10-3, with a tentative D call TRBD2 (7 bases). V lost 3 bases and J lost 3, with 17 bases in between. This CDR3 is 16 amino acids long. Germline CDR1 reads ENHRY; CDR2 reads SYGVKD. The chain's CDR3 is CAISDVPRGAEETQYF. CDR3 coding DNA: TGTGCCATCAGTGATGTGCCCCGGGGGGCGGAAGAGACCCAGTACTTC.

The V call is TRBV18, the J call TRBJ1-3; 9 nucleotides align to TRBD1. In germline, CDR1 is KGHSH, CDR2 LQKENI. J gave up 0 bases and V 3 bases, and 6 bases lay outside the gene matches. The CDR3 runs 17 residues. CDR3 sequence (DNA): TGTGCCAGCTCACCCCGGACAGGGGCCAGCTCTGGAAACACCATATATTTT. This encodes CASSPRTGASSGNTIYF.

This clone was counted only a few times. CDR3 nucleotides: TGTGCCAGCAGTTACTCTTGGGGCCTTGAAGCTTTCTTT. Amino acids: CASSYSWGLEAFF. The chain employs TRBV6-5 and TRBJ1-1; tentative D call: TRBD1 (5 bases). The CDR3 totals 13 residues. V shed 0 bases and J shed 7 bases, with 9 bases lying between them. CDR1 is MNHEY, CDR2 SVGAGI, per germline.